This T cell receptor (beta chain) originates from a study of identical twins' blood T cells (dated by TCRdb to between 2011 and 2013). For context, the study as a whole: The approximately 12 libraries, six for the alpha chain and six for the beta chain, together yielded around 50 million Illumina reads. To assess how genetics influences repertoire formation, the study used next-generation sequencing to compare the TCR alpha and beta chain repertoires of three pairs of monozygous twins.

General conclusions and limits of the study: Among the most abundant TCRbeta clonotypes, each donor shared more CDR3 sequences with her twin than with unrelated donors. The study stated that the proposed role of the TCRalpha J segment in MHC recognition during thymic selection needs to be validated by independent studies. Because the twins were reared together, environmental influences could not be ruled out as the explanation for twin similarity. Twin pairs were reported to be markedly more alike in V gene usage than unrelated donors were, even when looking at non-selected out-of-frame TCRbeta clonotypes. The count of CDR3 clonotypes shared by two donors depended mainly on the product of the two donors' cloneset sizes, and twins did not clearly depart from this trend.

The donors were six healthy women who made up three monozygous twin pairs. All three twin pairs had been raised together and were thought likely to have encountered the same vaccines and infectious agents. RNA was isolated from peripheral blood mononuclear cells and used to prepare TCR cDNA libraries. CDR1 and CDR2, per the germline V gene (reference sequence), are DFQATT and SNEGSKA. From the cysteine through the phenylalanine, the CDR3 covers 13 amino acids. The DNA shown is the 39-base CDR3, in frame from base 1. Trimming removed 0 bases from V and 2 bases from J, leaving 4 bases between the germline ends. This clonotype appeared once. No cognate antigen has been identified for it. Base quality data are lacking; no much larger clone is found one base away. A single read makes a weak case. Receptors were amplified or captured by 5' RACE. Sequencing was performed on an Illumina Genome Analyzer IIx. To prepare the RNA-based TCR cDNA libraries, a previously described protocol was followed, with several modifications. Sample-specific barcodes were introduced on both ends of each TCR cDNA library during cDNA synthesis and amplification to prevent cross-contamination. Under the source paper's analysis protocol: Each individual had between about 90,000 and nearly 550,000 identified clonotypes, and each library contained roughly 2.2 to 4 million CDR3-containing reads. Reads with improper barcode index combinations were discarded, and clonesets were then built for each library with the MiTCR software. MiTCR filtered or rescued low-quality reads and corrected PCR and sequencing errors when assembling CDR3 clonotypes. Artificial out-of-frame clonotypes were removed by being mapped to in-frame sequences, with one indel in the CDR3 allowed. Similarity in V and J gene usage between donors was calculated as the Jensen-Shannon divergence divided by the mean entropy. TCRdb took the public reads, trimmed them with fastp at Q25, ran MiXCR for clone calling and kept in-frame beta chains. When rows share a CDR3 protein, they turn into one entry using the most common DNA and genes. Clone size and V and J calls follow TCRdb, not the original study. This sample is represented by roughly 340,000 distinct CDR3 sequences; roughly 28% of them were singletons. Of the sample, around 5.6% is held by the ten largest clones.

This TCR came from a woman between 18 and 55 years old in good health. The V and J genes are TRBV20-1 and TRBJ1-4; the D gene assignment is ambiguous. Sequenced: PBMCs. The sequenced DNA: TGCAGTGCTAGAGAGGGGACTAATGAAAAACTGTTTTTT. Protein translation: CSAREGTNEKLFF.